This TCR beta chain emerged from a study of blood T cell repertoires in COVID-19. Overall study context: Some COVID-19 samples were acute and others convalescent; all came from the United States, Italy and Spain. PBMCs, B-cell-depleted T cells, or T cells provided the cDNA or gDNA that made up the material.

Per the study methods: The authors estimated nucleated cell counts from reference gene primer amplification. The table came from immunoSEQ multiplex PCR; TCRdb's copy has only in-frame clones and leaves some out. That table furnishes V, J and clone size, whereas the DNA furnished D and trimming. The sample carries 150,000 to 190,000 clones, more than 65% recorded once. Germline values: CDR1 WSHSY, CDR2 SAAADI. V lost 4 bases to trimming and J lost 2 bases, with 10 bases between them. There are 14 residues in the CDR3. This clonotype originated in a woman in her forties or fifties with acute or convalescent COVID-19. What was sequenced was peripheral blood. The rearrangement uses TRBV10-2 and TRBJ2-3; D may be TRBD2 (7 bases). The DNA of the CDR3 is TGCGCCAGCAGTGCGGGGGGCTACACAGATACGCAGTATTTT. Encoded protein: CASSAGGYTDTQYF.